This TCR beta chain derives from a study of T-cell reconstitution after alpha-beta-depleted transplantation in children. Library preparation (for TCRbeta) was performed with unique molecular identifiers. MiXCR, run by TCRdb on the PCR reads, gives a single entry per CDR3 protein. The repertoire includes about 400,000 distinct CDR3 sequences, 10% to 15% of them detected once, and around 4.5% sits in the top ten. This clonotype occurred a few times. Trimming removed 4 bases at V and 4 bases at J, with 11 bases between. CDR1 is KGHSH and CDR2 is LQKENI in the germline V gene. CDR3 length equals 14 residues.

The chain joins TRBV18 to TRBJ2-1; D possibly corresponds to TRBD2 (5 bases). This material consisted of PBMCs, taken from the stem cell graft. The TCR originated in a human donor who donated a stem cell graft to a child with Fanconi anemia. The CDR3 nucleotides are TGTGCCAGCTCACGGCTAGAGGGTTACAATGAGCAGTTCTTC. It codes for CASSRLEGYNEQFF.